The rows below give T cell receptor beta chains drawn from one sample of a study of blood T cell repertoires in COVID-19. The table came from immunoSEQ multiplex PCR; TCRdb's copy has only in-frame clones and leaves some out. Among about 200,000 clones listed, around 86% were seen once. The material sequenced was peripheral blood. The receptors here all came from a woman aged 45-59 years with COVID-19, enrolled during active disease. Each CDR3 is given with its conserved first and last residue. A D gene is named only where the DNA matches it firmly. Clone size is stated in some rows and not others, as once, few, many or a class when expanded.

v_gene	d_gene	j_gene	len	abundance	CDR3aa	CDR3nt
TRBV11-2	TRBD2	TRBJ2-3	18	NA	CASSPRWVWGGNTDTQYF	TGTGCCAGCAGCCCCAGATGGGTCTGGGGGGGGAACACAGATACGCAGTATTTT
TRBV3-1/TRBV3-2	NA	TRBJ1-6	13	NA	CASSQGTGRALHF	TGTGCCAGCAGCCAGGGGACTGGGAGGGCCCTCCACTTT
TRBV12-3/TRBV12-4	NA	TRBJ2-1	12	NA	CASTYYGDEQFF	TGTGCCAGCACCTACTACGGCGATGAGCAGTTCTTC
TRBV4-3	NA	TRBJ2-7	13	NA	CASSQDRGNEQYF	TGCGCCAGCAGCCAAGATCGAGGAAACGAGCAGTACTTC
TRBV4-2	NA	TRBJ1-4	15	NA	CASSLTHQTNEKLFF	TGTGCCAGCAGCCTGACTCACCAAACTAATGAAAAACTGTTTTTT
TRBV10-3	NA	TRBJ1-1	14	few	CAIRQGMGGTEAFF	TGTGCCATCCGCCAGGGGATGGGCGGCACTGAAGCTTTCTTT
TRBV10-2	TRBD1	TRBJ2-7	14	NA	CASRNDRGVNEQYF	TGCGCCAGCAGGAACGACAGGGGGGTCAACGAGCAGTACTTC
TRBV7-9	TRBD1	TRBJ2-7	14	NA	CASSPRDRGYEQYF	TGTGCCAGCAGCCCGCGGGACAGGGGTTACGAGCAGTACTTC
TRBV5-1	NA	TRBJ2-6	16	NA	CASSSLGQPGANVLTF	TGCGCCAGCAGCTCCCTCGGACAACCAGGGGCCAACGTCCTGACTTTC
TRBV5-1	NA	TRBJ1-5	16	NA	CASSLGSGGTNQPQHF	TGCGCCAGCAGCTTGGGTAGCGGGGGCACGAATCAGCCCCAGCATTTT
TRBV19	NA	TRBJ1-1	13	NA	CASSIRQTTEAFF	TGTGCCAGTAGTATCCGACAGACAACTGAAGCTTTCTTT
TRBV5-1	NA	TRBJ1-3	16	NA	CASSLGPTGSGNTIYF	TGCGCCAGCAGCTTGGGACCCACAGGCTCTGGAAACACCATATATTTT
TRBV13	NA	TRBJ1-2	13	NA	CASSLGGGNGYTF	TGTGCCAGCAGCTTAGGCGGGGGGAATGGCTACACCTTC
TRBV11-2	TRBD1	TRBJ1-1	16	NA	CASSLVRRDRGKGAFF	TGTGCCAGCAGCTTAGTGCGGAGGGACAGGGGGAAAGGGGCTTTCTTT
TRBV5-1	TRBD1	TRBJ1-3	16	NA	CASSVEQGAGGNTIYF	TGCGCCAGCAGCGTCGAACAGGGGGCCGGAGGAAACACCATATATTTT
TRBV28	TRBD1	TRBJ1-1	15	NA	CASSFRTGMNTEAFF	TGTGCCAGCAGTTTCCGGACAGGGATGAACACTGAAGCTTTCTTT
TRBV7-3	TRBD1	TRBJ2-5	15	NA	CASSWSGTERETQYF	TGTGCCAGCAGCTGGTCTGGGACAGAACGGGAGACCCAGTACTTC
TRBV11-2	NA	TRBJ1-6	14	NA	CASSLQGGNSPLHF	TGTGCCAGCAGCTTACAGGGTGGGAATTCACCCCTCCACTTT
TRBV19	NA	TRBJ1-6	15	NA	CASSISQGNNSPLHF	TGTGCCAGTAGTATAAGTCAGGGGAATAATTCACCCCTCCACTTT
TRBV10-2	NA	TRBJ2-7	12	NA	CASSLSSYEQYF	TGCGCCAGCAGTCTTAGCTCCTACGAGCAGTACTTC
TRBV7-4	NA	TRBJ2-7	15	NA	CASSFDNRVKLLQYF	TGTGCCAGCAGCTTTGATAACAGGGTCAAGTTATTGCAGTACTTC
TRBV7-2	NA	TRBJ2-7	15	NA	CASSLGGRIGYEQYF	TGTGCCAGCAGCTTGGGGGGAAGGATAGGTTACGAGCAGTACTTC
TRBV29-1	NA	TRBJ1-2	13	NA	CSVPQTGPYGYTF	TGCAGCGTTCCACAGACAGGCCCCTATGGCTACACCTTC
TRBV30	NA	TRBJ2-1	11	once	CAWMAVNEQFF	TGTGCCTGGATGGCGGTCAATGAGCAGTTCTTC
TRBV10-2	TRBD2	TRBJ2-1	15	NA	CASRPLAGGNNEQFF	TGCGCCAGCAGACCCCTAGCGGGGGGGAACAATGAGCAGTTCTTC
TRBV5-5	NA	TRBJ2-2	16	NA	CASTLLIGGVTGELFF	TGTGCCAGCACCTTGCTTATTGGGGGCGTAACCGGGGAGCTGTTTTTT